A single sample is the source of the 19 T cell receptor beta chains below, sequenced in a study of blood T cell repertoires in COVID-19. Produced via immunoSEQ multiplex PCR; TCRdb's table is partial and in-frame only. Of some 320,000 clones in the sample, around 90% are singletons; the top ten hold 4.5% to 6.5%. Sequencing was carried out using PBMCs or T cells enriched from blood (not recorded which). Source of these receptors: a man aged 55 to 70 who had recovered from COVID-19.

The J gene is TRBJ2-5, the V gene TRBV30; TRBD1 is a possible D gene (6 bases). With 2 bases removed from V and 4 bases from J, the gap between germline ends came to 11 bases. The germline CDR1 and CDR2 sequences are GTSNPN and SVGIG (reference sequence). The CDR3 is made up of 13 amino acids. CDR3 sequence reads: CAWSYRVRETQYF. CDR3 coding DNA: TGTGCCTGGAGTTACAGGGTCCGAGAGACCCAGTACTTC. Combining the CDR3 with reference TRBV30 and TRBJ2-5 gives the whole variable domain SQTIHQWPATLVQPVGSPLSLECTVEGTSNPNLYWYRQAAGRGLQLLFYSVGIGQISSEVPQNLSASRPQDRQFILSSKKLLLSDSGFYLCAWSYRVRETQYFGPGTRLLVL.

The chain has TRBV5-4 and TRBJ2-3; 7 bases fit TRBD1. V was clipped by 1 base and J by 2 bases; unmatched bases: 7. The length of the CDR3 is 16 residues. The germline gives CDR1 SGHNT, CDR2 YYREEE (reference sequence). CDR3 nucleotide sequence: TGTGCCAGCAGCTTGATAGGACAGGTCTTCACAGATACGCAGTATTTT. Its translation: CASSLIGQVFTDTQYF.

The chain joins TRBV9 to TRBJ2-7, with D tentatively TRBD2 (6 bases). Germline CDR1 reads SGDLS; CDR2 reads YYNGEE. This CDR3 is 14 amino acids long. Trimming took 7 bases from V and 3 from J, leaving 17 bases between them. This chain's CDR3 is CASLNRRGYYEQYF. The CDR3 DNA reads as TGTGCCAGCCTCAACCGTCGGGGGTACTACGAGCAGTACTTC. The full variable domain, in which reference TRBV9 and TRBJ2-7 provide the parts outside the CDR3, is DSGVTQTPKHLITATGQRVTLRCSPRSGDLSVYWYQQSLDQGLQFLIQYYNGEERAKGNILERFSAQQFPDLHSELNLSSLELGDSALYFCASLNRRGYYEQYFGPGTRLTVT.

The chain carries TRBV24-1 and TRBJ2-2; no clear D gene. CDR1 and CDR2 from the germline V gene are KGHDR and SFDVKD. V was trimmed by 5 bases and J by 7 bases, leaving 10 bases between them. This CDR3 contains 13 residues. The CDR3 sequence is CATSGSGSGELFF. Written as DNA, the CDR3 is TGTGCCACCAGTGGCTCAGGTAGCGGGGAGCTGTTTTTT.

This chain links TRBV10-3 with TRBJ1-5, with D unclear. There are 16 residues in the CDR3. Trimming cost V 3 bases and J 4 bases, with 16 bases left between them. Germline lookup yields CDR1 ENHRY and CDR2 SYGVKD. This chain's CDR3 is CAISEFKDGRNQPQHF. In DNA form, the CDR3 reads TGTGCCATCAGTGAATTTAAGGACGGGAGGAATCAGCCCCAGCATTTT.

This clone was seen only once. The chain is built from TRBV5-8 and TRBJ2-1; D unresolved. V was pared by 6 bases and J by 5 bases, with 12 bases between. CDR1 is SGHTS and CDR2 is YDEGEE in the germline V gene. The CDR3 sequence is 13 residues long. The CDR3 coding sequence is TGTGCCAGCAAACCGACAAATGACAATGAGCAGTTCTTC. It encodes CASKPTNDNEQFF.

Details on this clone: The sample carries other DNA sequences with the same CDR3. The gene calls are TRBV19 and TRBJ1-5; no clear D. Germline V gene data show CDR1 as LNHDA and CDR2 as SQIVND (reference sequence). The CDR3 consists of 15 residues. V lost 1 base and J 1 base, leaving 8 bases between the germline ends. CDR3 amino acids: CASSIAGRSNQPQHF. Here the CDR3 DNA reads TGTGCCAGTAGTATAGCGGGGAGGAGCAATCAGCCCCAGCATTTT.

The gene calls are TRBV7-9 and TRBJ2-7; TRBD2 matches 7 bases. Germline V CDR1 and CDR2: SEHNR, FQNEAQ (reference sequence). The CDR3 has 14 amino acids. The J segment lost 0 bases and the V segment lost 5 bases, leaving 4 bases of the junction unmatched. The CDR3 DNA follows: TGTGCCAGCAGCCATCCTAGCGGCTCCTACGAGCAGTACTTC. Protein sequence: CASSHPSGSYEQYF.

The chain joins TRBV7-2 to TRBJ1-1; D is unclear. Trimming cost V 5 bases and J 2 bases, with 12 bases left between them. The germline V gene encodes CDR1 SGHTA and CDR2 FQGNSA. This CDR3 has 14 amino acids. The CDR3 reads CASSPVRANTEAFF. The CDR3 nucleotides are TGTGCCAGCAGCCCGGTAAGAGCAAACACTGAAGCTTTCTTT.

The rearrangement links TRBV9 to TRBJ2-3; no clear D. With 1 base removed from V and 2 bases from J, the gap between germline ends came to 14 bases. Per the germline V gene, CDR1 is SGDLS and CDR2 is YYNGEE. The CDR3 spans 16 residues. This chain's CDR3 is CASSVKSEIPTDTQYF. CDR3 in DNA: TGTGCCAGCAGCGTAAAAAGCGAGATACCCACAGATACGCAGTATTTT.

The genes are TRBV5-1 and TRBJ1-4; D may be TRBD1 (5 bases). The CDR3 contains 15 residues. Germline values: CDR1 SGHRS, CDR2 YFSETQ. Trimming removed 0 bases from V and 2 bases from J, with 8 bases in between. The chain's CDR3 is CASSLAGGTNEKLFF. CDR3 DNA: TGCGCCAGCAGCTTGGCCGGGGGGACTAATGAAAAACTGTTTTTT.

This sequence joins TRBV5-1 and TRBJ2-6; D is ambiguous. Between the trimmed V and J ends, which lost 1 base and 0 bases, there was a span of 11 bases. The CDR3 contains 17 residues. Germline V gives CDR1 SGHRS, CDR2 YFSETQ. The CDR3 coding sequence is TGCGCCAGCAGCTTGTCCCCGAGGAGCTCTGGGGCCAACGTCCTGACTTTC. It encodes CASSLSPRSSGANVLTF.

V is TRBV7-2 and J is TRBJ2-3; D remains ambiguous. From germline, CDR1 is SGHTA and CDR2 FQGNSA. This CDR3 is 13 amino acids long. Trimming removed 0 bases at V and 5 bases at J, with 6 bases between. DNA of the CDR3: TGTGCCAGCAGCTTAGCTCTCAGAGATACGCAGTATTTT. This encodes CASSLALRDTQYF.

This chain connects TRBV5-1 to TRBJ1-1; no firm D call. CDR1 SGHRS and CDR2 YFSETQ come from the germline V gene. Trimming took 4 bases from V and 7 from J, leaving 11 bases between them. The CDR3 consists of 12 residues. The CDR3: CASSEQQNEAFF. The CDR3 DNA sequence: TGCGCCAGCAGCGAACAGCAAAATGAAGCTTTCTTT.

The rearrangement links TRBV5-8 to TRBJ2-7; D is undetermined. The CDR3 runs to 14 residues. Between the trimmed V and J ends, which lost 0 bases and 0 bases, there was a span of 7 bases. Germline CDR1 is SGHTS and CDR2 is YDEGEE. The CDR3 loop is CASSLASYSYEQYF. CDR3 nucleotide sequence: TGTGCCAGCAGCTTGGCCAGTTACTCCTACGAGCAGTACTTC. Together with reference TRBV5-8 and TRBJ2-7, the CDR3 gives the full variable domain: EAGVTQSPTHLIKTRGQQATLRCSPISGHTSVYWYQQALGLGLQFLLWYDEGEERNRGNFPPRFSGRQFPNYSSELNVNALELEDSALYLCASSLASYSYEQYFGPGTRLTVT.

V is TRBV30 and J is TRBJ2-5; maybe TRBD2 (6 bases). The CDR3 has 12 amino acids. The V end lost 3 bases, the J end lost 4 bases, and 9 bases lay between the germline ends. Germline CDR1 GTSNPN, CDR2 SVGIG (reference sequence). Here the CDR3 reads CAWRFGGETQYF. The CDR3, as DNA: TGTGCCTGGAGGTTCGGGGGAGAGACCCAGTACTTC.

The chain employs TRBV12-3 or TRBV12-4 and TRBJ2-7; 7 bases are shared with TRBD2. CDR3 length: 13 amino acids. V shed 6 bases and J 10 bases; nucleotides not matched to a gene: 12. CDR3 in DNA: TGTGCCAGCAGGCCAAAGGGACTACCGGAACAGTACTTC. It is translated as CASRPKGLPEQYF.

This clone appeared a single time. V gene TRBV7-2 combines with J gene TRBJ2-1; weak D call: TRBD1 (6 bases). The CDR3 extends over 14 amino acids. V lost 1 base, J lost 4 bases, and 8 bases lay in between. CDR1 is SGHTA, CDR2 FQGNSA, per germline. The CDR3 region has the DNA TGTGCCAGCAGCTTAGACAGGGTTTACAATGAGCAGTTCTTC. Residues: CASSLDRVYNEQFF.

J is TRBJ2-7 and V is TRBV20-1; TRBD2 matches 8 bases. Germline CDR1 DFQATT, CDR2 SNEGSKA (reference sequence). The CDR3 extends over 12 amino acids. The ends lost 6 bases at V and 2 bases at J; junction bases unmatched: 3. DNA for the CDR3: TGCAGTGCGAGTAGCGGGGCCTACGAGCAGTACTTC. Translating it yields CSASSGAYEQYF.